A selection of T cell receptor beta chains follows, all from one sample in a study of blood T cell repertoires in COVID-19. Repertoires were generated with immunoSEQ multiplex PCR, while TCRdb's copy carries only in-frame clones and drops some. The sample holds some 120,000 clones, around four fifths seen once. The material sequenced was peripheral blood. The receptors were gathered from a human donor in a cohort sampled during active COVID-19. The CDR3 runs from the conserved cysteine through the conserved F or W. The order of the fields is J gene, clone size, D gene, V gene, CDR3 protein, CDR3 DNA. The D gene is left open where the match is weak. A row's size may be missing; if present it is once, few, many or a size class.

TRBJ1-1 few NA TRBV19 CASSIDLLRARDTNTEAFF TGTGCCAGTAGTATAGACCTCCTGAGGGCGCGCGACACAAACACTGAAGCTTTCTTT
TRBJ2-3 NA NA TRBV7-2 CASSAQGGDTQYF TGTGCCAGCAGCGCGCAAGGGGGAGATACGCAGTATTTT
TRBJ2-6 NA NA TRBV10-3 CAISAPGHGGAGANVLTF TGTGCCATCAGTGCACCGGGACATGGTGGTGCTGGGGCCAACGTCCTGACTTTC
TRBJ2-3 NA TRBD2 TRBV5-5 CASSYGLAGGDTQYF TGTGCCAGCAGCTACGGACTAGCGGGGGGAGATACGCAGTATTTT
TRBJ1-6 NA TRBD1 TRBV5-5 CASSLKLSDRTNSPLHF TGTGCCAGCAGCTTGAAACTCTCGGACAGGACAAATTCACCCCTCCACTTT
TRBJ2-7 NA TRBD1 TRBV14 CASSRTGDLTYEQYF TGTGCCAGCAGCCGGACAGGGGACCTAACCTACGAGCAGTACTTC
TRBJ2-7 NA TRBD1 TRBV12-5 CASGPGTGSYEQYF TGTGCTAGTGGTCCCGGGACAGGGAGCTACGAGCAGTACTTC
TRBJ2-3 NA NA TRBV9 CASSPPGLGSTDTQYF TGTGCCAGCAGCCCACCCGGGTTGGGTAGCACAGATACGCAGTATTTT
TRBJ1-5 NA NA TRBV6-1 CASSDYRTDNQPQHF TGTGCCAGCAGTGATTATAGGACAGATAATCAGCCCCAGCATTTT
TRBJ1-4 NA NA TRBV5-6 CASSSLNEKLFF TGTGCCAGCAGCTCTCTCAATGAAAAACTGTTTTTT
TRBJ1-1 once NA TRBV28 CAIRTRGTEAFF TGTGCCATCCGAACGCGGGGGACTGAAGCTTTCTTT
TRBJ1-2 NA NA TRBV28 CASSPDMIGGYTF TGTGCCAGCAGTCCTGACATGATCGGTGGCTACACCTTC
TRBJ2-5 NA TRBD2 TRBV24-1 CATSDPGRSQETQYF TGTGCCACCAGTGATCCCGGGAGGAGCCAAGAGACCCAGTACTTC
TRBJ1-5 NA NA TRBV6-5 CASSYSEGLVGQPQHF TGTGCCAGCAGTTACTCGGAGGGGTTGGTTGGTCAGCCCCAGCATTTT
TRBJ2-5 few NA TRBV25-1 CASSGAGIGETQYF TGTGCCAGCAGCGGCGCAGGTATTGGGGAGACCCAGTACTTC
TRBJ1-1 NA TRBD1 TRBV28 CASSRAPGQGGTEAFF TGTGCCAGCAGCCGGGCCCCGGGACAGGGTGGAACTGAAGCTTTCTTT
TRBJ2-2 NA TRBD2 TRBV7-2 CASSSRTSGGANGELFF TGTGCCAGCAGTTCTCGTACTAGCGGGGGGGCGAACGGGGAGCTGTTTTTT
TRBJ2-5 once TRBD2 TRBV18 CASSPAVAGVSETQYF TGTGCCAGCTCACCAGCGGTAGCGGGAGTATCAGAGACCCAGTACTTC
TRBJ2-3 few NA TRBV28 CASSPKAPDTQYF TGTGCCAGCAGCCCGAAAGCCCCAGATACGCAGTATTTT
TRBJ2-7 NA NA TRBV5-4 CASSLSLITRQYF TGTGCCAGCAGCTTGAGTCTGATTACGAGGCAGTACTTC
TRBJ1-1 NA NA TRBV7-6 CASSLVGGERTEAFF TGTGCCAGCAGCTTAGTAGGTGGGGAGAGGACTGAAGCTTTCTTT
TRBJ2-7 NA TRBD1 TRBV28 CASSASGTGEIYEQYF TGTGCCAGCAGTGCCTCCGGGACAGGGGAGATCTACGAGCAGTACTTC
TRBJ2-3 NA TRBD2 TRBV10-3 CATKWASGRVSTDTQYF TGTGCCACAAAATGGGCTAGCGGGAGGGTAAGCACAGATACGCAGTATTTT
TRBJ2-7 NA TRBD1 TRBV18 CASSLQGSSYEQYF TGTGCCAGCTCATTACAGGGGAGCTCCTACGAGCAGTACTTC
TRBJ2-7 NA TRBD1 TRBV6-6 CASSTSGTGGTYEQYF TGTGCCAGCAGTACATCCGGGACAGGGGGCACCTACGAGCAGTACTTC
TRBJ2-4 few TRBD2 TRBV28 CASMGGDKNIQYF TGTGCCAGCATGGGGGGGGATAAAAACATTCAGTACTTC
TRBJ2-2 NA TRBD2 TRBV6-5 CASIGVAGVGGELFF TGTGCCAGCATTGGGGTAGCGGGAGTAGGCGGGGAGCTGTTTTTT
TRBJ2-1 NA NA TRBV3-1/TRBV3-2 CASSQFLSSSYNEQFF TGTGCCAGCAGCCAATTCCTCTCCTCCTCCTACAATGAGCAGTTCTTC
TRBJ1-4 once TRBD1 TRBV4-3 CASSQDGQGGSNEKLFF TGCGCCAGCAGCCAAGATGGACAGGGGGGGTCTAATGAAAAACTGTTTTTT
TRBJ1-1 NA NA TRBV29-1 CSVLQKNTEAFF TGCAGCGTTCTACAGAAGAACACTGAAGCTTTCTTT
TRBJ2-1 NA TRBD2 TRBV10-2 CASSPGLAGELYNEQFF TGCGCCAGCTCCCCGGGACTAGCGGGGGAACTGTACAATGAGCAGTTCTTC
TRBJ1-5 few NA TRBV7-2 CASSLSRGGSDSNQPQHF TGTGCCAGCAGCTTATCGAGGGGGGGATCAGATAGCAATCAGCCCCAGCATTTT
TRBJ2-3 once TRBD2 TRBV13 CASSPRLAASTDTQYF TGTGCCAGCAGCCCACGACTAGCGGCTAGCACAGATACGCAGTATTTT
TRBJ1-4 NA NA TRBV3-1/TRBV3-2 CASSQGRTDINEKLFF TGTGCCAGCAGCCAAGGACGGACTGATATTAATGAAAAACTGTTTTTT
TRBJ2-1 NA NA TRBV11-1 CASSYSSGSYNEQFF TGTGCCAGCAGCTATAGTAGCGGTTCCTACAATGAGCAGTTCTTC
TRBJ1-3 few TRBD1 TRBV4-2 CASSDDRGRGNTIYF TGTGCCAGCAGCGATGACAGGGGGAGAGGAAACACCATATATTTT
TRBJ1-1 NA NA TRBV30 CAWSGLITPPGGAFF TGTGCCTGGAGTGGGCTCATCACCCCCCCCGGAGGAGCTTTCTTT
TRBJ1-2 once NA TRBV3-1/TRBV3-2 CASSQGRAHTF TGTGCCAGCAGCCAAGGCAGGGCACACACCTTC
TRBJ1-5 once NA TRBV6-2/TRBV6-3 CASSYGQGRSVNQPQHF TGTGCCAGCAGTTACGGGCAGGGGCGATCGGTAAATCAGCCCCAGCATTTT
TRBJ1-2 NA TRBD1 TRBV7-3 CASSLTGGADGYTF TGTGCCAGCAGCTTGACAGGGGGCGCGGATGGCTACACCTTC
TRBJ2-1 NA NA TRBV29-1 CSVSIGNEQFF TGCAGCGTATCGATCGGCAATGAGCAGTTCTTC
TRBJ2-3 NA NA TRBV27 CASSLGRGDTQYF TGTGCCAGCAGCCTCGGACGGGGAGATACGCAGTATTTT
TRBJ1-4 NA NA TRBV6-1 CASSEAMGAANEKLFF TGTGCCAGCAGTGAAGCGATGGGGGCTGCCAATGAAAAACTGTTTTTT
TRBJ2-1 few TRBD1 TRBV4-1 CASSQRTGGGNEQFF TGCGCCAGCAGCCAACGGACAGGGGGCGGCAATGAGCAGTTCTTC
TRBJ2-1 NA NA TRBV28 CASTPGVATYNEQFF TGTGCCAGCACTCCAGGGGTCGCGACCTACAATGAGCAGTTCTTC
TRBJ1-6 NA NA TRBV10-3 CAIRGSSYNSPLHF TGTGCCATCAGGGGGAGCTCCTATAATTCACCCCTCCACTTT
TRBJ1-5 few NA TRBV3-1/TRBV3-2 CASSQVANLNQPQHF TGTGCCAGCAGCCAAGTAGCGAACTTGAATCAGCCCCAGCATTTT
TRBJ1-4 NA NA TRBV18 CASSRQSTNEKLFF TGTGCCAGCTCCAGACAGTCAACTAATGAAAAACTGTTTTTT
TRBJ2-7 NA TRBD1 TRBV28 CASSPRDRVLREQYF TGTGCCAGCAGTCCTCGGGACAGGGTTCTTCGCGAGCAGTACTTC
TRBJ2-6 few NA TRBV2 CASSEAGWGGPGANVLTF TGTGCCAGCAGTGAAGCTGGTTGGGGGGGGCCTGGGGCCAACGTCCTGACTTTC
TRBJ2-5 NA TRBD1 TRBV5-4 CASSSQGAHGVQYF TGTGCCAGCAGCTCCCAGGGGGCTCACGGGGTCCAGTACTTC
TRBJ1-1 NA NA TRBV7-6 CASSSYRGIRDTEAFF TGTGCCAGCAGCAGCTATCGGGGGATTAGAGACACTGAAGCTTTCTTT